This T cell receptor beta chain stems from a study of blood T cell repertoires in COVID-19. Study-wide context: The samples span acute and convalescent COVID-19 from the United States, Italy and Spain. PBMCs, B-cell-depleted T cells, or T cells were the source of the cDNA or gDNA that made up the material.

This clone was observed once. The assay was immunoSEQ multiplex PCR, and TCRdb's table has in-frame clones only and misses some. The table includes under 200,000 clones, approximately 90% detected once. V trimming: 4 bases; J trimming: 6 bases; junction bases outside the gene matches: 7. Germline CDR1 is SEHNR and CDR2 is FQNEAQ (reference sequence). The CDR3 is 16 residues long. The sample consisted of peripheral blood. The TCR comes from a man aged 35 to 55 with active or convalescent COVID-19. V gene TRBV7-9 combines with J gene TRBJ2-2; 11 bases map to TRBD1. The chain's CDR3 is CASSSSDRGRAGELFF. The CDR3 DNA is TGTGCCAGCAGCTCCTCGGACAGGGGGCGAGCCGGGGAGCTGTTTTTT.